This is a list of T cell receptor beta chains from one sample in a study of T cells in Graves' hyperthyroidism and ophthalmopathy. TCRdb reprocessed the multiplex PCR reads with MiXCR, giving one entry per CDR3 protein. The sample consists of hundreds of thousands of distinct CDR3 sequences, around 39% of them appearing once. The sequenced sample consisted of blood. These receptors all stem from a man younger than 30 with Graves' hyperthyroidism. CDR3s include the opening cysteine and the closing phenylalanine or tryptophan. Each record gives: J gene, V gene, CDR3 protein.

>TRBJ1-1|TRBV10-3
CATFYGGQGFNTEAFF
>TRBJ1-2|TRBV5-5
CASSLSTGGLGNYGYTF
>TRBJ1-2|TRBV6-6
CASSPTDSLTYGYTF
>TRBJ1-2|TRBV6-5
CASSYSGLNYGYTF
>TRBJ2-2|TRBV2
CARPSGRAGGELFF
>TRBJ1-1|TRBV10-2
CASSEGLGVEYTEAFF
>TRBJ1-2|TRBV29-1
CSLSLDYGYTF
>TRBJ2-5|TRBV29-1
CSVVGFTPQETQYF
>TRBJ1-1|TRBV12-3/TRBV12-4
CASSLPHEIGGEAFF
>TRBJ2-7|TRBV20-1
CSARADRRGYEQYF
>TRBJ1-5|TRBV19
CASSMSYGRVGNQPQHF
>TRBJ1-1|TRBV2
CASSPRVRNTEAFF
>TRBJ1-5|TRBV2
CASSELGQSNQPQHF
>TRBJ1-4|TRBV6-6
CASRGVTNEKLFF
>TRBJ1-1|TRBV15
CATSREGDTEAFF
>TRBJ2-7|TRBV20-1
CSAPTGTFAEQYF
>TRBJ2-6|TRBV29-1
CSAAVMTF
>TRBJ2-5|TRBV15
CATSRVGKETQYF
>TRBJ2-2|TRBV6-2/TRBV6-3
CASDHMDQTRELFF
>TRBJ2-7|TRBV19
CASNGAFEQYF
>TRBJ1-1|TRBV7-6
CASSLSLLGTEAFF
>TRBJ1-2|TRBV10-3
CATSTGSYGYTF
>TRBJ2-1|TRBV14
CASSHRDRVSDEQFF
>TRBJ2-2|TRBV5-6
CASSSGQGATNGELFF
>TRBJ2-7|TRBV20-1
CSARVGNLGQQYF
>TRBJ1-4|TRBV15
CATSRDGQGALNEKLFF
>TRBJ2-5|TRBV19
CASSIADARGTQYF
>TRBJ2-2|TRBV27
CASSLRKMNKNTGELFF
>TRBJ2-2|TRBV6-1
CASSTGGWDTGELFF
>TRBJ2-6|TRBV13
CASSLTKGRQINVLTF
>TRBJ2-7|TRBV13
CASSSNRHGEQYF
>TRBJ1-1|TRBV10-3
CAVGGIPEAFF
>TRBJ2-7|TRBV16
CASSAGFYEQYF
>TRBJ1-1|TRBV29-1
CSNRQGGEAFF
>TRBJ1-5|TRBV19
CASWDRDLQPQHF
>TRBJ1-1|TRBV5-1
CASSLGLTAVWTEAFF
>TRBJ2-2|TRBV7-9
CASSSLAWEDTGELFF